This TCR beta chain was sequenced for a study of cytomegalovirus exposure and HLA in healthy donors. General study findings and limits: Sequence variants that were highly shared formed a cluster that was likely a sequencing artifact.

Worth noting for this clone: Its target is unknown.

The PCR was carried out with 60 Vbeta primers and 13 Jbeta primers. The protocol was immunoSEQ multiplex PCR, while the TCRdb copy is restricted to in-frame clones and leaves out a portion. The table has 200,000 to 250,000 clones, less than 85% seen once. The CDR3 extends over 15 amino acids. Unmatched junction bases numbered 9, after V lost 4 bases and J lost 5 bases. Germline values: CDR1 LNHDA, CDR2 SQIVND (reference sequence). The sequencing sample was made of PBMCs. The receptor comes from a man aged 18 to 30 in good health and CMV-seronegative. The chain uses TRBV19 and TRBJ1-1; 8 bases match TRBD1. DNA for the CDR3: TGTGCCAGTAGTAAGGGACAGGCCCGGTGGACTGAAGCTTTCTTT. Residues: CASSKGQARWTEAFF.